These 30 T cell receptor beta chains originate from one sample sequenced in a study of vaccination and CD4 T cells after COVID-19. Their antigens are not known. The Oncomine TCR Beta short-read assay was applied to DNA of cultured CD4+ T cells. Each CDR3 protein is one row after TCRdb ran MiXCR on the PCR reads. The sample has roughly 15,000 distinct CDR3 sequences; around half are singletons. Time point indicated: late sampling 161 to 241 days after vaccination in a few convalescent patients. The treatment denotes: roughly nine-day PBMC culture with coronavirus spike peptide pools or control peptides (ViraFEST assay). Sample: CD4+ T cells from blood, cultured in vitro, taken about 7 months after SARS-CoV-2 vaccination. Receptors were obtained from a human donor who had recovered from COVID-19.

V is TRBV11-3 and J is TRBJ2-7; the D gene is possibly TRBD1 (6 bases). V lost 0 bases and J lost 7, with 7 bases in between. The CDR3 has 12 residues. Germline V gene data show CDR1 as SGHNT and CDR2 as YENEEA. CDR3 loop: CASSLDRGEQYF. In DNA, the CDR3 is TGTGCCAGCAGCTTAGACAGGGGTGAGCAGTACTTC.

There are a few counts of this clonotype. The chain employs TRBV20-1 and TRBJ1-1; D remains unclear. The length of the CDR3 is 14 residues. Germline assignment: CDR1 DFQATT and CDR2 SNEGSKA (reference sequence). Written as DNA, the CDR3 is TGCGCCCCCTCTGGGGTGTTCATGAACACTGAAGCTTTCTTT. Translating gives CAPSGVFMNTEAFF.

This clonotype was detected a few times. V and J are TRBV5-4 and TRBJ1-2; TRBD1 matches at 7 bases. The CDR3 contains 14 residues. The junction had 9 bases not matched to a gene; V was cut back by 0 bases and J by 10 bases. The germline gives CDR1 SGHNT, CDR2 YYREEE (reference sequence). The CDR3 protein is CASSLADRVEHYTF. CDR3 in DNA: TGTGCCAGCAGCTTGGCCGACAGGGTAGAACACTACACCTTC. The full variable domain, in which reference TRBV5-4 and TRBJ1-2 provide the parts outside the CDR3, is ETGVTQSPTHLIKTRGQQVTLRCSSQSGHNTVSWYQQALGQGPQFIFQYYREEENGRGNFPPRFSGLQFPNYSSELNVNALELDDSALYLCASSLADRVEHYTFGSGTRLTVV.

V is TRBV6-1 and J is TRBJ2-1; 14 nucleotides align to TRBD2. Looked up from germline, CDR1 is MNHNS and CDR2 is SASEGT. V shed 5 bases, J shed 7 bases, and the junction held 7 bases outside the gene matches. The CDR3 is made up of 16 amino acids. DNA of the CDR3: TGTGCCAGCAGTCGGACTAGCGGGAGGTCTGGGAATGAGCAGTTCTTC. Translating gives CASSRTSGRSGNEQFF.

The J gene is TRBJ2-7, the V gene TRBV15; D gene uncertain. From germline, CDR1 is LNHNV and CDR2 YYDKDF (reference sequence). V lost 0 bases to trimming and J lost 6 bases, with 9 bases between them. The length of the CDR3 is 13 residues. The DNA of the CDR3 is TGTGCCACCAGCAGAGAGGTTGGGGTCGAGCAGTACTTC. It translates to CATSREVGVEQYF.

The chain carries TRBV20-1 and TRBJ2-1; tentative D call: TRBD2 (5 bases). Trimming removed 4 bases at V and 2 bases at J, with 12 bases between. Germline CDR1 reads DFQATT; CDR2 reads SNEGSKA (reference sequence). The CDR3 is 14 residues long. In DNA form, the CDR3 reads TGCAGTGCTATAATTGGGCGGGCCTACAATGAGCAGTTCTTC. Encoded protein: CSAIIGRAYNEQFF.

The chain joins TRBV29-1 to TRBJ1-1, with D unclear. This CDR3 comprises 13 residues. The germline CDR1 and CDR2 sequences are SQVTM and ANQGSEA. With 6 bases removed from V and 1 base from J, the gap between germline ends came to 12 bases. The DNA for the CDR3 is TGCAGCGTCGAGATCATGAGGAACACTGAAGCTTTCTTT. This encodes CSVEIMRNTEAFF.

This clonotype has a handful of counts. The chain recombines TRBV7-8 with TRBJ2-5, with a possible D match to TRBD2 (6 bases). Germline V gene lookup returns CDR1 SGHVS and CDR2 FQNEAQ. The length of the CDR3 is 16 residues. The germline V and J ends were trimmed by 1 base and 1 base, with 13 bases remaining between them. The CDR3 here is CASSLGIRGTQETQYF. The CDR3 DNA reads as TGTGCCAGCAGCTTAGGTATACGGGGGACCCAAGAGACCCAGTACTTC. The full variable domain, with the rest looked up from reference TRBV7-8 and TRBJ2-5, is GAGVSQSPRYKVAKRGQDVALRCDPISGHVSLFWYQQALGQGPEFLTYFQNEAQLDKSGLPSDRFFAERPEGSVSTLKIQRTQQEDSAVYLCASSLGIRGTQETQYFGPGTRLLVL.

The table lists this clonotype with a few counts. The V and J genes are TRBV7-2 and TRBJ2-3, with D possibly matching TRBD1 (6 bases). Germline CDR1 is SGHTA and CDR2 is FQGNSA. Trimming removed 4 bases at V and 0 bases at J, with 11 bases between. This CDR3 comprises 15 residues. CDR3 nucleotides: TGTGCCAGCAGCTATGGACAGACGAGCACAGATACGCAGTATTTT. Translation: CASSYGQTSTDTQYF.

This clonotype was seen a few times. The rearrangement uses TRBV5-6 and TRBJ2-5, with TRBD2 identical over 15 bases. The CDR3 is 17 amino acids. J lost 2 bases, V lost 4 bases, and 6 bases had no gene match. Germline V gene data show CDR1 as SGHDT and CDR2 as YYEEEE. Here the CDR3 DNA reads TGTGCCAGCAGCCATGGACTAGCGGGAGGGCCTCAAGAGACCCAGTACTTC. Translation gives CASSHGLAGGPQETQYF.

CDR3 amino acids: CASRNTGVNYGYTF. In DNA, the CDR3 is TGTGCCAGCAGAAATACAGGGGTCAACTATGGCTACACCTTC. The chain is built from TRBV6-1 and TRBJ1-2; TRBD1 agrees at 7 bases. J gave up 2 bases and V 6 bases, and 6 bases lay outside the gene matches. This CDR3 is 14 amino acids long. The germline V gene has CDR1 MNHNS and CDR2 SASEGT.

This clonotype was counted a few times. The V call is TRBV7-9, the J call TRBJ1-1; 7 bases map to TRBD1. Germline CDR1 is SEHNR and CDR2 is FQNEAQ (reference sequence). Trimming removed 2 bases from V and 5 bases from J; junction bases left unmatched: 2. The CDR3 length is 13 residues. For the CDR3, the DNA is TGTGCCAGCAGCTTAACAGGGGAGACTGAAGCTTTCTTT. Encoded protein: CASSLTGETEAFF. The variable domain in full, completed from reference TRBV7-9 and TRBJ1-1, reads DTGVSQNPRHKITKRGQNVTFRCDPISEHNRLYWYRQTLGQGPEFLTYFQNEAQLEKSRLLSDRFSAERPKGSFSTLEIQRTEQGDSAMYLCASSLTGETEAFFGQGTRLTVV.

The rearrangement uses TRBV12-3 or TRBV12-4 and TRBJ1-6; perhaps TRBD1 as D (6 bases). Trimming removed 5 bases at V and 4 bases at J, with 12 bases between. The CDR3 runs 15 residues. CDR3 region: CASSTDSGYNSPLHF. CDR3 in DNA: TGTGCCAGCAGTACGGACAGTGGGTATAATTCACCCCTCCACTTT.

This clonotype has more than one count but fewer than ten. This rearrangement joins TRBV10-3 to TRBJ2-5, with TRBD1 as a possible D gene (7 bases). The CDR3 has 13 residues. Deletions cut 10 bases from V and 4 bases from J, with 16 bases between. Germline-derived CDR1 and CDR2 are ENHRY and SYGVKD. CDR3 region: CATGGGSVETQYF. The DNA for the CDR3 is TGTGCCACAGGAGGGGGCTCTGTAGAGACCCAGTACTTC.

This clonotype has only a few counts. V is TRBV7-2 and J is TRBJ1-5, with 11 bases that match TRBD1. Germline lookup yields CDR1 SGHTA and CDR2 FQGNSA. The CDR3 runs to 15 residues. Trimming took 4 bases from V and 6 from J; bases not matched to a gene: 5. The CDR3 DNA reads as TGTGCCAGCAGCTACCGGACAGGGGGCGTTCAGCCCCAGCATTTT. The encoded protein is CASSYRTGGVQPQHF.

The chain is built from TRBV2 and TRBJ1-4; possibly TRBD1 for D (5 bases). V lost 7 bases to trimming and J lost 14 bases, with 17 bases between them. The CDR3 contains 12 residues. Germline CDR1 SNHLY, CDR2 FYNNEI. The CDR3 loop reads CASTEDAGWLFF. CDR3 DNA sequence: TGTGCCAGCACCGAAGACGCAGGGTGGCTGTTTTTT.

The CDR3 bases are TGTGCCAGCAGTGAAACCGGGACAGGGTCGAACTATGGCTACACCTTC. Its protein product is CASSETGTGSNYGYTF. V gene TRBV6-1 combines with J gene TRBJ1-2; 9 positions match TRBD1. The CDR3 totals 16 residues. Germline values: CDR1 MNHNS, CDR2 SASEGT. After removal of 2 bases from V and 2 bases from J, the junction contained 6 bases not matched to a gene.

This sequence joins TRBV6-2 or TRBV6-3 and TRBJ2-7; D is possibly TRBD1 or TRBD2 (7 bases each). V lost 2 bases and J lost 2, with 16 bases in between. Germline lookup yields CDR1 MNHEY and CDR2 SVGEGT. The CDR3 extends over 16 amino acids. The CDR3 DNA reads TGTGCCAGCAGTTACCCCCGGGGAGGGGGCACCTACGAGCAGTACTTC. Amino acid sequence: CASSYPRGGGTYEQYF.

CDR3 sequence: CSARLRGGSSYNEQFF. The DNA for the CDR3 is TGCAGTGCTAGGTTGCGGGGAGGGAGCTCCTACAATGAGCAGTTCTTC. This rearrangement joins TRBV20-1 to TRBJ2-1, with 7 bases identical to TRBD2. This CDR3 region has 16 residues. Germline CDR1 reads DFQATT; CDR2 reads SNEGSKA (reference sequence). J was trimmed by 0 bases and V by 3 bases; bases with no gene match: 8.

V gene TRBV6-5 combines with J gene TRBJ1-5, with a tentative D call TRBD1 (5 bases). This CDR3 has 13 residues. Per the germline V gene, CDR1 is MNHEY and CDR2 is SVGAGI. The ends were cut back, 3 bases at V and 15 bases at J, with 18 bases in the middle. In DNA form, the CDR3 reads TGTGCCAGCAGTTATGGGCGACAGCCCGCGGGGCATTTT. Translation gives CASSYGRQPAGHF.

V is TRBV20-1 and J is TRBJ2-1, with D perhaps matching TRBD2 (7 bases). V was cut by 3 bases and J by 8 bases, with 17 bases left in between. The CDR3 is made up of 14 amino acids. Germline CDR1 DFQATT, CDR2 SNEGSKA (reference sequence). In DNA, the CDR3 is TGCAGTGCTAGGGGGTGGGGGGGCGTCTATGAGCAGTTCTTC. Its translation: CSARGWGGVYEQFF.

CDR3 in amino acids: CASSLVLTGAVNTEAFF. CDR3 nucleotides: TGTGCCAGCAGCTTAGTACTCACGGGGGCAGTGAACACTGAAGCTTTCTTT. This chain joins TRBV11-3 and TRBJ1-1, with TRBD1 as a possible D gene (6 bases). Germline loops: CDR1 SGHNT, CDR2 YENEEA. The CDR3 has 17 residues. With 1 base removed from V and 0 bases from J, the gap between germline ends came to 15 bases.

The V gene is TRBV7-9, the J gene TRBJ2-7, with D perhaps TRBD2 (7 bases). This CDR3 spans 14 amino acids. Germline V gives CDR1 SEHNR, CDR2 FQNEAQ (reference sequence). V was trimmed by 3 bases and J by 5 bases, leaving 14 bases between them. The CDR3 DNA reads as TGTGCCAGCAGCTTGGGACACCGGGGGGACGAGCAGTACTTC. Protein: CASSLGHRGDEQYF. Complete variable domain (other parts from reference TRBV7-9 and TRBJ2-7): DTGVSQNPRHKITKRGQNVTFRCDPISEHNRLYWYRQTLGQGPEFLTYFQNEAQLEKSRLLSDRFSAERPKGSFSTLEIQRTEQGDSAMYLCASSLGHRGDEQYFGPGTRLTVT.

V usage is TRBV4-1 and J usage is TRBJ1-2, with D possibly matching TRBD1 (5 bases). Germline loops: CDR1 MGHRA, CDR2 YSYEKL. The V and J ends lost 3 bases and 2 bases respectively, with 10 bases between them. This CDR3 contains 14 residues. The DNA of the CDR3 is TGCGCCAGCAGCCATCAGGGACGAAACTATGGCTACACCTTC. Encoded protein: CASSHQGRNYGYTF.

J is TRBJ2-7 and V is TRBV14, with 9 bases lining up with TRBD1. Germline values: CDR1 SGHDN, CDR2 FVKESK. The CDR3 totals 13 residues. V trimming: 3 bases; J trimming: 7 bases; junction bases outside the gene matches: 4. CDR3 sequence reads: CASSHTGGREQYF. In nucleotides, the CDR3 is TGTGCCAGCAGCCATACAGGGGGCCGGGAGCAGTACTTC.

The chain joins TRBV6-1 to TRBJ1-2, with unresolved D. The CDR3 has 13 residues. From germline, CDR1 is MNHNS and CDR2 SASEGT. With 7 bases removed from V and 4 bases from J, the gap between germline ends came to 13 bases. CDR3 protein: CASTLSLSYGYTF. CDR3 coding DNA: TGTGCCAGCACCCTTAGTCTGAGCTATGGCTACACCTTC.

This chain joins TRBV20-1 and TRBJ2-5, with 8 bases fitting TRBD2. The J call is doubtful: the DNA matches TRBJ2-1 better. The germline CDR1 and CDR2 sequences are DFQATT and SNEGSKA (reference sequence). This CDR3 has 15 amino acids. In DNA, the CDR3 is TGCAGTGCTAGAGTAGTGGGCGGGGGGCGGGAGACCCAGTTCTTC. This encodes CSARVVGGGRETQFF.

This clonotype has only a few counts. This sequence joins TRBV10-3 and TRBJ2-1; D unclear. The V end lost 2 bases, the J end lost 1 base, and 6 bases lay between the germline ends. Germline CDR1 is ENHRY and CDR2 is SYGVKD. This CDR3 is 14 amino acids long. The CDR3 sequence: CAISETSSYNEQFF. CDR3 in DNA: TGTGCCATCAGTGAGACGAGTTCCTACAATGAGCAGTTCTTC.

The chain joins TRBV7-9 to TRBJ2-5; no firm D call. V lost 5 bases and J lost 6, with 13 bases in between. The CDR3 extends over 13 amino acids. Germline assignment: CDR1 SEHNR and CDR2 FQNEAQ (reference sequence). CDR3 nucleotides: TGTGCCAGCAGCCCAGGAAAGGAAAAGACCCAGTACTTC. This translates into CASSPGKEKTQYF.

This clonotype was seen a few times. The rearrangement joins TRBV7-2 to TRBJ2-3, with TRBD2 matching over 8 bases. J gave up 4 bases and V 5 bases, and 5 bases lay outside the gene matches. Looked up from germline, CDR1 is SGHTA and CDR2 is FQGNSA. CDR3 size: 14 residues. The chain's CDR3 is CASSPGLVPDTQYF. CDR3 sequence (DNA): TGTGCCAGCAGCCCGGGACTAGTCCCAGATACGCAGTATTTT.